Presented here are 2 T cell receptor beta chains from one specimen sequenced in a study of blood T cell repertoires in COVID-19. Generated by immunoSEQ multiplex PCR, the TCRdb table keeps only in-frame clones and is missing some. This sample has some 490,000 clones, with about 88% found just once. Sequenced material: PBMCs or T cells enriched from blood (not recorded which). The receptors were gathered from a woman aged 60-75 years who had recovered from COVID-19.

CDR3 region: CASSPGGISYNEQFF. In DNA form, the CDR3 reads TGCGCCAGCAGCCCGGGGGGCATCTCCTACAATGAGCAGTTCTTC. The chain couples TRBV5-1 to TRBJ2-1; weak D call: TRBD2 (7 bases). The CDR3 extends over 15 amino acids. Germline lookup yields CDR1 SGHRS and CDR2 YFSETQ. V gave up 4 bases and J gave up 0 bases, with 11 bases separating them.

This rearrangement joins TRBV29-1 to TRBJ2-3; 9 bases map to TRBD2. Looked up from germline, CDR1 is SQVTM and CDR2 is ANQGSEA. The junction had 6 bases not matched to a gene; V was cut back by 3 bases and J by 2 bases. This CDR3 comprises 15 residues. CDR3 sequence reads: CSVDGAGGPTDTQYF. The CDR3 DNA follows: TGCAGCGTTGACGGTGCGGGGGGGCCCACAGATACGCAGTATTTT.